This T cell receptor beta chain was captured by sequencing in a study of cytomegalovirus exposure and HLA in healthy donors. Study-wide background: Earlier, 95 million to 130 million unique TCR beta sequences were recovered from approximately 180 million T cells by an analysis. Regarding the study as a whole: Three chains tied to CMV proved CMV antigen-specific in vitro.

The PCR used 60 Vbeta and 13 Jbeta primers. In the original analysis: Among the unique TCR beta chains that a later analysis counted, 70 million to 85 million in all, approximately 12 million were shared. Profiling relied on immunoSEQ multiplex PCR, and the TCRdb table lists in-frame clones only, not all of them. That table supplies the V and J calls and clone size; D and trimming were determined from the DNA. The specimen's table records around 130,000 clones. Remarks on this clone: Its specificity is not known.

Germline V gene lookup returns CDR1 SGDLS and CDR2 YYNGEE. The V end was cut by 6 bases, the J end by 5 bases, with 6 bases between. The CDR3 contains 11 residues. The sequence came from a woman in her sixties in good health and CMV-seronegative. The source material was PBMCs. This chain connects TRBV9 to TRBJ2-1, with D hard to call. CDR3 amino acids: CASNSDNEQFF. CDR3 bases: TGTGCCAGCAATTCAGACAATGAGCAGTTCTTC.